A single sample is the source of the 27 T cell receptor beta chains below, sequenced in a study of blood T cell repertoires in COVID-19. The data were produced by immunoSEQ multiplex PCR, yet TCRdb's version contains in-frame clones alone and is incomplete. The profile covers around 180,000 clones, with 70% to 90% appearing a single time and 2.1% taken by the ten largest. The sequenced sample consisted of peripheral blood. Source of these receptors: a man in his 70s with active or convalescent COVID-19.

The chain links TRBV28 to TRBJ1-5; the D is unclear. The germline gives CDR1 MDHEN, CDR2 SYDVKM. The V end was cut by 6 bases, the J end by 0 bases, with 24 bases between. The CDR3 length is 19 residues. The CDR3 loop is CASSVGLGVLGPSNQPQHF. The CDR3 DNA follows: TGTGCCAGCAGCGTTGGTTTGGGTGTCCTGGGCCCTAGCAATCAGCCCCAGCATTTT.

The V gene is TRBV28, the J gene TRBJ2-7, with TRBD1 matching 7 bases. Losses at the gene ends were 10 bases for V and 0 bases for J; bases not matched to a gene: 6. From germline, CDR1 is MDHEN and CDR2 SYDVKM. CDR3 length: 13 residues. CDR3 bases: TGTGCCACAAGGGGGACAGCCTCCTACGAGCAGTACTTC. Translating it yields CATRGTASYEQYF.

V is TRBV27 and J is TRBJ2-3, with 8 bases identical to TRBD1. Germline values: CDR1 MNHEY, CDR2 SMNVEV (reference sequence). V lost 6 bases and J lost 0; bases outside the gene matches: 5. This CDR3 contains 15 residues. CDR3 loop: CASRKGQESTDTQYF. The CDR3, as DNA: TGTGCCAGCAGGAAGGGACAGGAAAGCACAGATACGCAGTATTTT.

This clone came up a few times. J is TRBJ2-1 and V is TRBV7-2; 8 bases line up with TRBD2. V shed 5 bases and J 8 bases; nucleotides not matched to a gene: 14. CDR3 size: 16 residues. Germline values: CDR1 SGHTA, CDR2 FQGNSA. In DNA form, the CDR3 reads TGTGCCAGCAGCCCCCTAATGGCGGGAGGCGCAGATGAGCAGTTCTTC. This encodes CASSPLMAGGADEQFF. The whole variable domain, filled in from reference TRBV7-2 and TRBJ2-1, reads GAGVSQSPSNKVTEKGKDVELRCDPISGHTALYWYRQSLGQGLEFLIYFQGNSAPDKSGLPSDRFSAERTGGSVSTLTIQRTQQEDSAVYLCASSPLMAGGADEQFFGPGTRLTVL.

V and J are TRBV28 and TRBJ1-6, with 9 bases lining up with TRBD1. V gave up 4 bases and J gave up 10 bases; unmatched junction bases: 8. The germline V gene has CDR1 MDHEN and CDR2 SYDVKM. The CDR3 has 15 residues. The CDR3 nucleotides read TGTGCCAGCAGTTCAGATGACAGGGGGATCTCACCCCTCCACTTT. It yields the protein CASSSDDRGISPLHF.

This rearrangement joins TRBV7-9 to TRBJ1-2; possible D gene TRBD1, 6 bases. This CDR3 is 16 amino acids long. Deletions cut 1 base from V and 0 bases from J, with 12 bases between. From germline, CDR1 is SEHNR and CDR2 FQNEAQ (reference sequence). The CDR3 region is CASSLGSGTPNYGYTF. The CDR3 nucleotides are TGTGCCAGCAGCTTAGGGAGTGGGACACCTAACTATGGCTACACCTTC.

The chain carries TRBV19 and TRBJ1-4; perhaps TRBD1 as D (5 bases). From germline, CDR1 is LNHDA and CDR2 SQIVND (reference sequence). The V end was cut by 5 bases, the J end by 7 bases, with 14 bases between. CDR3 length: 14 residues. The CDR3 sequence: CASSPEGLREKLFF. The CDR3, as DNA: TGTGCCAGTAGTCCGGAGGGGCTGCGTGAAAAACTGTTTTTT.

The chain joins TRBV2 to TRBJ2-3, with 13 bases identical to TRBD2. This CDR3 contains 15 residues. CDR1 and CDR2 from the germline V gene are SNHLY and FYNNEI. With V trimmed by 6 bases and J by 9 bases, 9 bases remained unmatched. The CDR3 sequence is CASSPLAGGLGTQYF. The CDR3 DNA is TGTGCCAGCAGCCCACTAGCGGGGGGGCTAGGAACGCAGTATTTT.

This chain connects TRBV12-3 or TRBV12-4 to TRBJ1-5, with 7 bases that match TRBD1. The CDR3 extends over 13 amino acids. V lost 5 bases to trimming and J lost 8 bases; unmatched junction nucleotides: 6. In nucleotides, the CDR3 is TGTGCCAGCAGTACCGGACAGGAGAAGCCCCAGCATTTT. Encoded protein: CASSTGQEKPQHF.

The chain carries TRBV3-1 (or the pseudogene TRBV3-2) and TRBJ1-3; 8 bases fit TRBD1. V lost 2 bases to trimming and J lost 4 bases; unmatched junction nucleotides: 4. CDR3 length equals 15 residues. Germline V lookup: CDR1 LGHDT, CDR2 YNNKEL (reference sequence). The CDR3 DNA is TGTGCCAGCAGCCAACAGGGGGCGCGAGGAAACACCATATATTTT. It specifies CASSQQGARGNTIYF.

This clone was counted a few times. The genes are TRBV19 and TRBJ2-1, with D perhaps matching TRBD2 (6 bases). Between the trimmed V and J ends, which lost 7 bases and 4 bases, there was a span of 17 bases. The CDR3 extends over 15 amino acids. Germline assignment: CDR1 LNHDA and CDR2 SQIVND (reference sequence). CDR3: CASTISGAGYNEQFF. The DNA for the CDR3 is TGTGCCAGTACCATCTCGGGAGCAGGGTACAATGAGCAGTTCTTC.

For the CDR3, the DNA is TGTGCCAGCAGCCGGCCGGGACAGGGCCTCTACGATACGCAGTATTTT. It is translated as CASSRPGQGLYDTQYF. The chain recombines TRBV4-2 with TRBJ2-3; 9 bases are shared with TRBD1. V shed 4 bases, J shed 6 bases, and the junction held 11 bases outside the gene matches. Germline V gene data show CDR1 as LGHNA and CDR2 as YNFKEQ. This CDR3 region has 16 residues.

The rearrangement uses TRBV6-5 and TRBJ1-2; TRBD1 matches at 9 bases. Germline CDR1 MNHEY, CDR2 SVGAGI. The CDR3 has 15 amino acids. Trimming took 6 bases from V and 4 from J; bases not matched to a gene: 9. CDR3 coding DNA: TGTGCCAGCAGGGCGGGACAGGGACTTTTCTATGGCTACACCTTC. This gives the protein CASRAGQGLFYGYTF.

The chain has TRBV16 and TRBJ2-3; weak D call: TRBD2 (6 bases). Deletions cut 6 bases from V and 3 bases from J, with 10 bases between. CDR1 is KGHSY, CDR2 FQNENV, per germline. This CDR3 is 13 amino acids long. CDR3 amino acids: CASSFRGTDTQYF. The CDR3 DNA reads TGTGCCAGCAGTTTCCGGGGGACAGATACGCAGTATTTT.

This clone has only one observation. The rearrangement links TRBV15 to TRBJ2-1; 9 bases map to TRBD1. In germline, CDR1 is LNHNV, CDR2 YYDKDF (reference sequence). This CDR3 spans 14 amino acids. The V gene end was trimmed by 9 bases and the J gene end by 9 bases; junction bases not matched to a gene: 12. The CDR3 sequence: CATRAGQGAFEQFF. The CDR3 bases are TGTGCCACACGGGCGGGACAGGGAGCGTTTGAGCAGTTCTTC. The whole variable domain, remainder taken from reference TRBV15 and TRBJ2-1, is DAMVIQNPRYQVTQFGKPVTLSCSQTLNHNVMYWYQQKSSQAPKLLFHYYDKDFNNEADTPDNFQSRRPNTSFCFLDIRSPGLGDTAMYLCATRAGQGAFEQFFGPGTRLTVL.

J is TRBJ2-3 and V is TRBV9; possible D gene TRBD1, 6 bases. This CDR3 comprises 15 residues. The V gene's germline CDR1 is SGDLS and CDR2 YYNGEE. V lost 4 bases and J lost 3, with 15 bases in between. CDR3 bases: TGTGCCAGCAGCCCTACAGGGAGTCGGACAGATACGCAGTATTTT. The encoded protein is CASSPTGSRTDTQYF.

The V gene is TRBV28, the J gene TRBJ2-7, with 9 nucleotides matching TRBD2. The V gene's germline CDR1 is MDHEN and CDR2 SYDVKM. The CDR3 runs to 14 residues. Losses at the gene ends were 8 bases for V and 4 bases for J; bases not matched to a gene: 9. The CDR3: CASAGSGRWYEQYF. CDR3 sequence (DNA): TGTGCCAGCGCAGGGAGCGGGAGGTGGTACGAGCAGTACTTC.

This clone was seen once. V and J are TRBV19 and TRBJ2-5; 9 bases fit TRBD1. The CDR3 sequence is 14 residues long. The germline V gene has CDR1 LNHDA and CDR2 SQIVND (reference sequence). V shed 5 bases, J shed 4 bases, and the junction held 5 bases outside the gene matches. The CDR3 sequence: CASSAYRGRETQYF. CDR3 nucleotides: TGTGCCAGTAGTGCATACAGGGGGCGAGAGACCCAGTACTTC. Full variable domain (rest looked up from reference TRBV19 and TRBJ2-5): DGGITQSPKYLFRKEGQNVTLSCEQNLNHDAMYWYRQDPGQGLRLIYYSQIVNDFQKGDIAEGYSVSREKKESFPLTVTSAQKNPTAFYLCASSAYRGRETQYFGPGTRLLVL.

The chain recombines TRBV6-5 with TRBJ2-1, with D hard to call. Germline CDR1 is MNHEY and CDR2 is SVGAGI. Trimming left V 5 bases short and J 0 bases short, with 8 bases between. The CDR3 has 14 residues. CDR3 loop: CASSSLGSYNEQFF. Written as DNA, the CDR3 is TGTGCCAGCAGTAGTCTAGGCTCCTACAATGAGCAGTTCTTC.

The chain links TRBV25-1 to TRBJ1-2; D remains ambiguous. Trimming removed 3 bases from V and 3 bases from J, with 17 bases in between. Germline CDR1 and CDR2: MGHDK and SYGVNS. The CDR3 covers 16 residues. The DNA of the CDR3 is TGTGCCAGCAGTGATCCTCAGCGGCAGCTAGACTATGGCTACACCTTC. It yields the protein CASSDPQRQLDYGYTF.

The chain joins TRBV28 to TRBJ2-2, with a possible D match to TRBD1 (5 bases). The CDR3 is 15 amino acids. V shed 5 bases and J shed 6 bases, with 16 bases lying between them. CDR1 is MDHEN and CDR2 is SYDVKM in the germline V gene. The CDR3 bases are TGTGCCAGCAGTGGGGCCCCAGGGTTGGCCGGGGAGCTGTTTTTT. Translation gives CASSGAPGLAGELFF.

This chain connects TRBV9 to TRBJ1-4, with 7 bases that match TRBD1. This CDR3 has 15 residues. The J segment lost 8 bases and the V segment lost 0 bases, leaving 7 bases of the junction unmatched. The germline gives CDR1 SGDLS, CDR2 YYNGEE. The CDR3: CASSVGDSREEKLFF. The CDR3 nucleotides are TGTGCCAGCAGCGTAGGGGACAGCCGCGAAGAAAAACTGTTTTTT.

This chain connects TRBV9 to TRBJ2-2, with 9 bases identical to TRBD1. Trimming at V came to 4 bases and at J to 7 bases, leaving 5 bases not matched to a gene. The CDR3 runs 14 residues. CDR1 and CDR2 from the germline V gene are SGDLS and YYNGEE. The CDR3 spells CASSLRTGDGELFF. The CDR3 region has the DNA TGTGCCAGCAGCCTACGGACAGGGGACGGGGAGCTGTTTTTT.

This chain joins TRBV12-3 or TRBV12-4 and TRBJ2-7; D not certain. The CDR3 loop spans 13 amino acids. Trimming cost V 6 bases and J 7 bases, with 16 bases left between them. The CDR3 DNA reads TGTGCCAGCAGCACTCCTACTCTGTCTGAGCAGTACTTC. This codes for CASSTPTLSEQYF.

The chain has TRBV5-6 and TRBJ1-3; 7 bases line up with TRBD1. The CDR3 is made up of 17 amino acids. J gave up 0 bases and V 7 bases, and 13 bases lay outside the gene matches. CDR1 is SGHDT, CDR2 YYEEEE, per germline. The CDR3 loop reads CASPEGQAFDSGNTIYF. CDR3 DNA sequence: TGTGCCAGCCCGGAAGGACAGGCTTTCGACTCTGGAAACACCATATATTTT.

This clone was seen a few times. V gene TRBV28 combines with J gene TRBJ1-3; maybe TRBD1 (5 bases). Germline V lookup: CDR1 MDHEN, CDR2 SYDVKM. The V and J ends lost 10 bases and 2 bases respectively, with 12 bases between them. The CDR3 contains 13 residues. The CDR3 protein is CATIQGPGNTIYF. For the CDR3, the DNA is TGTGCCACCATCCAGGGCCCTGGAAACACCATATATTTT.

V usage is TRBV12-5 and J usage is TRBJ1-6; tentatively, D is TRBD1 (5 bases). The CDR3 runs 16 residues. Trimming took 5 bases from V and 4 from J, leaving 15 bases between them. Germline lookup yields CDR1 LGHNT and CDR2 FRNRAP. The CDR3 loop is CASGPHPRGYNSPLHF. The CDR3 bases are TGTGCTAGTGGTCCCCACCCTCGGGGGTATAATTCACCCCTCCACTTT.